This TCR beta chain came from a study of cytomegalovirus exposure and HLA in healthy donors. The study's findings and limits: In an earlier analysis, productive rearrangement rates for most beta V segments clustered near 87% or 30%. Serostatus for CMV was the only available immune exposure information.

Vbeta (60) and Jbeta (13) primers were used in the PCR. Sequenced by immunoSEQ multiplex PCR; TCRdb stores in-frame clones only, minus some. The sample holds tens of thousands of clones, roughly two thirds seen once. The germline V gene encodes CDR1 MRHNA and CDR2 SNTAGT. This CDR3 is 16 amino acids long. V lost 8 bases to trimming and J lost 0 bases, with 16 bases between them. Details on this clone: The target antigen is unknown.

The receptor was derived from a human donor in good health. The chain recombines TRBV6-4 with TRBJ2-2, with D perhaps TRBD2 (6 bases). The specimen was PBMCs. CDR3 nucleotide sequence: TGTGCCAGCTCACGGGCACCGGGGGCGAACACCGGGGAGCTGTTTTTT. The encoded protein is CASSRAPGANTGELFF.